The present TCR beta chain was sequenced within a study of blood T cell repertoires in COVID-19. Measured with immunoSEQ multiplex PCR; TCRdb has only the in-frame clones, and not every one. The data contain approximately 440,000 clones, roughly 91% of them singletons. The CDR3 length is 13 residues. The germline V gene encodes CDR1 SGHRS and CDR2 YFSETQ. V was shortened by 3 bases and J by 4 bases, with 10 bases between the two germline ends. The V and J genes are TRBV5-1 and TRBJ1-1; no definite D call. This sequence originates from a man younger than 35 who had recovered from COVID-19. The source material was PBMCs or T cells enriched from blood (not recorded which). In nucleotides, the CDR3 is TGCGCCAGCAGCTATACTGTTGGCACTGAAGCTTTCTTT. Translating it yields CASSYTVGTEAFF.